This TCR beta chain derives from a study of persistence of HIV-infected CD4 T cells. The stimulus was an HIV-1 Gag 15-mer peptide pool, 1 ug/peptide/mL. CD40L/CD69 double-negative CD45RO-high memory CD4+ T cells were collected. The libraries were made with immunoSEQ version 4 in survey mode. TCRdb's table, derived via immunoSEQ multiplex PCR, lists solely in-frame clones and lacks some. The sample includes 30,000 to 45,000 clones, approximately 85% seen only once; the top ten take roughly 0.99%. Remarks on this clone: Its antigen is currently unknown.

Germline V gene lookup returns CDR1 WSHSY and CDR2 SAAADI. The ends were cut back, 10 bases at V and 5 bases at J, with 14 bases in the middle. CDR3 length equals 12 residues. The TCR comes from an adult with HIV. The donor label of this sample is uncertain. The V gene is TRBV10-2, the J gene TRBJ1-1; D possibly corresponds to TRBD1 (6 bases). Sequencing used cultured CD4+ T cells from PBMCs, obtained from a patient who received antiretroviral therapy. DNA for the CDR3: TGCGCCACCCTCTTGGGGGCGACTGAAGCTTTCTTT. As protein: CATLLGATEAFF.